This T cell receptor (beta chain) came from a study of regulatory T cells in long-lasting Graves disease. Study-wide findings and caveats: Those with persistent Graves' had less TCR diversity than newly diagnosed patients. Analyses excluded thyroid tissue, covering peripheral blood alone.

As for time point: newly diagnosed GD, antithyroid drugs for less than 3 months. Extracted PBMC RNA gave rise to the TCR library. Patients came from an endocrinology department in Xi'an, China. Sequencing libraries for TCR beta were prepared with iRepertoire HTBI primers and Arm-PCR of CDR3 regions. MiXCR, applied by TCRdb to the multiplex PCR reads, yields one record per CDR3 protein. Found here are under 250,000 distinct CDR3 sequences, 20% of them singletons; the top ten hold more than 11%. Regarding this clonotype: Its antigen is not identified. A far more abundant clone sits one base away, making this likely a read error.

The clonotype was recovered from a female donor with Graves disease. This sample comprised peripheral blood mononuclear cells (PBMCs), obtained at new diagnosis, from a patient treated with antithyroid drugs.

CDR3 sequence (DNA): TGTGCCAACAGCTTACCACAGGGGCCAGGGGGCGAGCAGTACTTC. Residues: CANSLPQGPGGEQYF. The gene calls are TRBV11-1 and TRBJ2-7; 7 nucleotides align to TRBD1. The germline V gene has CDR1 SGHAT and CDR2 FQDESV (reference sequence). This CDR3 spans 15 amino acids.